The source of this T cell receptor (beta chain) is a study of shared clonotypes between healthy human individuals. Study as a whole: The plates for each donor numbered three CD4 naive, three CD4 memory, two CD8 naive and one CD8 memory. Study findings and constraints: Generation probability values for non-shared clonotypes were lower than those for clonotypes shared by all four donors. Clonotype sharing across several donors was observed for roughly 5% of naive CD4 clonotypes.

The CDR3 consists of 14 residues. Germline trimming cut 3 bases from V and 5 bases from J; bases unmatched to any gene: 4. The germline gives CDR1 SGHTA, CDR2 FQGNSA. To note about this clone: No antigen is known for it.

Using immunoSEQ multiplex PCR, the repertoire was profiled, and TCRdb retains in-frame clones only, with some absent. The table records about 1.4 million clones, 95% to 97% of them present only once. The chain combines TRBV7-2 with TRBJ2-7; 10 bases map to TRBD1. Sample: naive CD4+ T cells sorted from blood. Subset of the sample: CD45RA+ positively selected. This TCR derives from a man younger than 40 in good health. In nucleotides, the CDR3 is TGTGCCAGCAGCTTCGACAGGGGGCGGAACGAGCAGTACTTC. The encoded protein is CASSFDRGRNEQYF. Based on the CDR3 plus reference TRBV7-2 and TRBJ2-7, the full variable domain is GAGVSQSPSNKVTEKGKDVELRCDPISGHTALYWYRQSLGQGLEFLIYFQGNSAPDKSGLPSDRFSAERTGGSVSTLTIQRTQQEDSAVYLCASSFDRGRNEQYFGPGTRLTVT.